These T cell receptor beta chains were read from a single sample in a study of blood T cell repertoires in COVID-19. The protocol was immunoSEQ multiplex PCR, while the TCRdb copy is restricted to in-frame clones and leaves out a portion. The sample lists roughly 290,000 clones, about 89% occurring once. Sequencing was carried out using peripheral blood. These receptors all come from a man younger than 45 with acute or convalescent COVID-19. Both conserved end residues are part of each CDR3. Each record gives: CDR3 length, J gene, clone size, D gene, V gene, CDR3 DNA, CDR3 protein. The D gene is left open where the match is weak. Clone sizes are given selectively: once, few, many, or a class where the clone is expanded.

15 TRBJ2-7 - - TRBV13 TGTGCCAGCAGCTTAGCTCCGCGAATCGGAGACGAGCAGTACTTC CASSLAPRIGDEQYF
15 TRBJ2-1 - TRBD2 TRBV4-1 TGCGCCAGCAGCCAAGGTATCGGGGGGGCTTATGAGCAGTTCTTC CASSQGIGGAYEQFF
14 TRBJ2-5 - - TRBV5-1 TGCGCCAGCGGTCGGGGAAGCGGACAAGAGACCCAGTACTTC CASGRGSGQETQYF
14 TRBJ1-1 - TRBD1 TRBV6-5 TGTGCCAGCAGTCGTCAGGGGGCGAACACTGAAGCTTTCTTT CASSRQGANTEAFF
15 TRBJ2-1 - TRBD2 TRBV6-5 TGTGCCAGCAGGATGGGACTAGCGAATCAGAATGAGCAGTTCTTC CASRMGLANQNEQFF
13 TRBJ2-5 - - TRBV7-2 TGTGCCAGCAGCTTCTATAGGGGAGAGACCCAGTACTTC CASSFYRGETQYF
13 TRBJ1-5 - - TRBV7-2 TGTGCCAGCAGCTTAGATCCAAATCAGCCCCAGCATTTT CASSLDPNQPQHF
15 TRBJ2-3 - TRBD2 TRBV9 TGTGCCAGCAGCGTAGCTTCAGGGACTAGGGATACGCAGTATTTT CASSVASGTRDTQYF
12 TRBJ2-3 - TRBD2 TRBV30 TGTGCCTGGACCGGGGGGGGACACACGCAGTATTTT CAWTGGGHTQYF
16 TRBJ2-6 - - TRBV5-1 TGCGCCAGCAGCCCACAGGGAACCTCTGGGGCCAACGTCCTGACTTTC CASSPQGTSGANVLTF
17 TRBJ2-7 - TRBD1 TRBV9 TGTGCCAGCAGCTCAACGGGACAGGGAAGTGGATCCTACGAGCAGTACTTC CASSSTGQGSGSYEQYF
15 TRBJ1-2 - - TRBV6-6 TGTGCCAGCAGTTACTCGAAGGGGGATAGGGATGGCTACACCTTC CASSYSKGDRDGYTF
14 TRBJ1-6 - - TRBV3-1/TRBV3-2 TGTGCCAGCAGCCATACCCTCTCTCGGTCACCCCTCCACTTT CASSHTLSRSPLHF
13 TRBJ1-6 - - TRBV14 TGTGCCAGCAGCCAGGACATTTCCTCACCCCTCCACTTT CASSQDISSPLHF
17 TRBJ2-5 - TRBD2 TRBV5-4 TGTGCCAGCAGCTTACGACTAGCGGGGGGGTGGGAAGAGACCCAGTACTTC CASSLRLAGGWEETQYF
15 TRBJ2-1 - - TRBV2 TGTGCCAGCAGTGATCAGGGACTCGACTACAATGAGCAGTTCTTC CASSDQGLDYNEQFF
14 TRBJ2-7 - TRBD1 TRBV28 TGTGCCAGCAGTTTCCCGACAGGGTCCTACGAGCAGTACTTC CASSFPTGSYEQYF
14 TRBJ1-1 - - TRBV6-1 TGTGCCAGCAGTGAATCGAGCGGTGGGTCTGAAGCTTTCTTT CASSESSGGSEAFF
15 TRBJ2-7 - TRBD2 TRBV5-1 TGCGCCAGCAGCTTGGGCTCTAGCGGTGGAGCGGAGCAGTACTTC CASSLGSSGGAEQYF
14 TRBJ2-7 - - TRBV19 TGTGCCAGTAGTTCCTGGGGCCCCGTCTACGAGCAGTACTTC CASSSWGPVYEQYF
14 TRBJ2-1 - TRBD2 TRBV2 TGTGCCAGCAGTGGGGAGCGGGGGTACAATGAGCAGTTCTTC CASSGERGYNEQFF
15 TRBJ2-3 - - TRBV3-1/TRBV3-2 TGTGCCAGCAGCCTAAAGACAGGGACTCAAGATACGCAGTATTTT CASSLKTGTQDTQYF
15 TRBJ2-5 - TRBD2 TRBV7-8 TGTGCCAGCAGCTCGTGGACTAGCGGACAAGAGACCCAGTACTTC CASSSWTSGQETQYF
17 TRBJ2-2 - TRBD2 TRBV3-1/TRBV3-2 TGTGCCAGCAGCCGAGGGACTAGCGGGGGGGCTTCCGGGGAGCTGTTTTTT CASSRGTSGGASGELFF
14 TRBJ1-6 - TRBD1 TRBV18 TGTGCCAGCTCACGGGACAGCTATAATTCACCCCTCCACTTT CASSRDSYNSPLHF
18 TRBJ1-2 - TRBD1 TRBV28 TGTGCCAGCAGTCCCCTATCACCCAGGGGGCGCGGGAACTATGGCTACACCTTC CASSPLSPRGRGNYGYTF
15 TRBJ2-5 few TRBD1 TRBV9 TGTGCCAGCAGCGTAGGGACAGGGGGCCGGGAGACCCAGTACTTC CASSVGTGGRETQYF
16 TRBJ1-2 - TRBD1 TRBV18 TGTGCCAGCTCACCACCCGGGACAGGCGACAACTATGGCTACACCTTC CASSPPGTGDNYGYTF
16 TRBJ1-2 few - TRBV3-1/TRBV3-2 TGTGCCAGCAGCCCAGGGAAGGCTTCCAAAAGCTATGGCTACACCTTC CASSPGKASKSYGYTF
14 TRBJ2-4 once - TRBV30 TGTGCCTGGAGAGAACTAGGGGGCAAAAACATTCAGTACTTC CAWRELGGKNIQYF
14 TRBJ2-5 - - TRBV7-9 TGTGCCAGCAGCTTAGTTGTATTCCAAGAGACCCAGTACTTC CASSLVVFQETQYF
15 TRBJ1-3 once TRBD1 TRBV13 TGTGCCAGCAGCTCGACAGGGGTTTATGGAAACACCATATATTTT CASSSTGVYGNTIYF
13 TRBJ2-1 - - TRBV11-2 TGTGCCAGCAGCCCGGAGACCCGTTACCTACAGTTCTTC CASSPETRYLQFF
14 TRBJ1-5 once - TRBV24-1 TGTGCCACCAGTGGGGCCGCAACCAATCAGCCCCAGCATTTT CATSGAATNQPQHF
13 TRBJ1-5 few TRBD1 TRBV19 TGTGCCAGTAGGGAGGGGGCTGGTCAGCCCCAGCATTTT CASREGAGQPQHF
15 TRBJ2-4 - TRBD1 TRBV5-6 TGTGCCAGCAGCTCGGCCGGGACAGGGTCAAACATTCAGTACTTC CASSSAGTGSNIQYF
15 TRBJ1-2 - TRBD1 TRBV4-1 TGCGCCAGCAGCCAAAAGGGGGCCGTAATGGATGGCTACACCTTC CASSQKGAVMDGYTF
13 TRBJ1-1 once - TRBV6-4 TGTGCCAGCAGTGGGGTGGAGTTCGCTGAAGCTTTCTTT CASSGVEFAEAFF
17 TRBJ2-2 once TRBD1 TRBV4-2 TGTGCCAGCAGCCAAATCTTCGGACAGGGGGCAGGCGGGGAGCTGTTTTTT CASSQIFGQGAGGELFF
14 TRBJ2-2 - TRBD1 TRBV7-8 TGTGCCAGCAGCTCAGGACAGGGGACCGGGGAGCTGTTTTTT CASSSGQGTGELFF
15 TRBJ2-2 - - TRBV5-1 TGCGCCACCTCGCTCCTACAGGGCGGGACCGGGGAGCTGTTTTTT CATSLLQGGTGELFF
19 TRBJ2-3 - TRBD2 TRBV5-8 TGTGCCAGCAGGTCTGGGACTAGCGGGGGGGGCCTAAGCACAGATACGCAGTATTTT CASRSGTSGGGLSTDTQYF
15 TRBJ2-5 - TRBD2 TRBV7-7 TGTGCTAGCAGCTTTCTAGCGGGGGGTCAAGAGACCCAGTACTTC CASSFLAGGQETQYF
15 TRBJ1-1 - - TRBV11-2 TGTGCCAGCAGCTCGGGGACTTGGAGGAACACTGAAGCTTTCTTT CASSSGTWRNTEAFF
12 TRBJ1-2 - - TRBV3-1/TRBV3-2 TGTGCCAGCTCTTCACAGGGAAGAGGCTACACCTTC CASSSQGRGYTF
19 TRBJ2-5 - - TRBV24-1 TGTGCCACCAGTGACCCCCGGACAAATGGGAGGGGGAACAAAGAGACCCAGTACTTC CATSDPRTNGRGNKETQYF